A single sample is the source of the 21 T cell receptor beta chains below, sequenced in a study of T cell changes during pregnancy in multiple sclerosis. Repertoires were generated with immunoSEQ multiplex PCR, while TCRdb's copy carries only in-frame clones and drops some. Among more than 80,000 clones listed, around 90% were seen once. The specimen was peripheral blood, collected after pregnancy. The source of these receptors is a female donor with multiple sclerosis, enrolled in a pregnancy study.

This chain uses TRBV30 with TRBJ1-2; the D is unclear. The V end was cut by 4 bases, the J end by 4 bases, with 16 bases between. Germline assignment: CDR1 GTSNPN and CDR2 SVGIG (reference sequence). The CDR3 length is 14 residues. The CDR3 protein is CAWNLGAGGYGYTF. CDR3 DNA sequence: TGTGCCTGGAATCTCGGAGCCGGCGGCTATGGCTACACCTTC. Drawing the rest from reference TRBV30 and TRBJ1-2, the complete variable domain is SQTIHQWPATLVQPVGSPLSLECTVEGTSNPNLYWYRQAAGRGLQLLFYSVGIGQISSEVPQNLSASRPQDRQFILSSKKLLLSDSGFYLCAWNLGAGGYGYTFGSGTRLTVV.

The rearrangement joins TRBV5-1 to TRBJ1-5; 9 bases fit TRBD1. The CDR3 length is 15 residues. Germline loops: CDR1 SGHRS, CDR2 YFSETQ. J lost 3 bases, V lost 4 bases, and 5 bases had no gene match. CDR3 protein: CASSPDRGSNQPQHF. CDR3 in DNA: TGCGCCAGCAGCCCCGACAGGGGGTCCAATCAGCCCCAGCATTTT. The full variable domain, rest sourced from reference TRBV5-1 and TRBJ1-5, is KAGVTQTPRYLIKTRGQQVTLSCSPISGHRSVSWYQQTPGQGLQFLFEYFSETQRNKGNFPGRFSGRQFSNSRSEMNVSTLELGDSALYLCASSPDRGSNQPQHFGDGTRLSIL.

The chain has TRBV6-1 and TRBJ1-3, with D possibly being TRBD1 (5 bases). This CDR3 is built from 14 residues. V lost 4 bases, J lost 4 bases, and 11 bases lay in between. CDR1 is MNHNS and CDR2 is SASEGT in the germline V gene. CDR3 in amino acids: CASSVSGAGNTIYF. CDR3 sequence (DNA): TGTGCCAGCAGTGTATCTGGGGCCGGAAACACCATATATTTT.

This clone has a single count. The V and J genes are TRBV6-5 and TRBJ1-5, with 7 bases fitting TRBD1. CDR3 size: 14 residues. Losses at the gene ends were 6 bases for V and 2 bases for J; bases not matched to a gene: 4. The germline gives CDR1 MNHEY, CDR2 SVGAGI. The CDR3 sequence: CASRPTGGNQPQHF. CDR3 bases: TGTGCCAGCAGACCCACAGGGGGCAATCAGCCCCAGCATTTT.

The chain employs TRBV5-1 and TRBJ1-2; no firm D call. Germline V CDR1 and CDR2: SGHRS, YFSETQ. The V and J ends lost 0 bases and 4 bases respectively, with 7 bases between them. This CDR3 spans 13 amino acids. The DNA for the CDR3 is TGCGCCAGCAGCTTGGCGGACTCCTATGGCTACACCTTC. As protein: CASSLADSYGYTF.

The chain links TRBV7-3 to TRBJ1-1, with a tentative D call TRBD1 (6 bases). Germline CDR1 is SGHTA and CDR2 is FQGTGA. The CDR3 spans 13 residues. Trimming cost V 4 bases and J 4 bases, with 10 bases left between them. CDR3 nucleotide sequence: TGTGCCAGCAGCTCCGGACAGAGCACTGAAGCTTTCTTT. Amino acids: CASSSGQSTEAFF. Filled out from reference TRBV7-3 and TRBJ1-1, the complete variable domain reads GAGVSQTPSNKVTEKGKYVELRCDPISGHTALYWYRQSLGQGPEFLIYFQGTGAADDSGLPNDRFFAVRPEGSVSTLKIQRTERGDSAVYLCASSSGQSTEAFFGQGTRLTVV.

This clone was counted between two and nine times. The chain employs TRBV2 and TRBJ1-6; 10 nucleotides line up with TRBD1. The germline CDR1 and CDR2 sequences are SNHLY and FYNNEI. The CDR3 has 16 amino acids. With V trimmed by 6 bases and J by 0 bases, 2 bases remained unmatched. The CDR3 loop is CASRTGGGSYNSPLHF. CDR3 sequence (DNA): TGTGCCAGCAGGACAGGGGGCGGCTCCTATAATTCACCCCTCCACTTT.

V usage is TRBV19 and J usage is TRBJ2-2, with D perhaps matching TRBD2 (5 bases). This CDR3 has 15 amino acids. Trimming pared 4 bases from V and 5 bases from J, leaving 14 bases between. The germline gives CDR1 LNHDA, CDR2 SQIVND (reference sequence). This CDR3 is CASSRAGEGTGELFF. CDR3 nucleotide sequence: TGTGCCAGTAGTAGGGCGGGTGAAGGGACCGGGGAGCTGTTTTTT.

The rearrangement joins TRBV6-5 to TRBJ1-6, with TRBD1 matching 7 bases. V lost 8 bases and J lost 13; bases outside the gene matches: 11. Germline-derived CDR1 and CDR2 are MNHEY and SVGAGI. This CDR3 spans 13 amino acids. This CDR3 reads CASQPHRGFPLHF. The CDR3 coding sequence is TGTGCCAGCCAACCCCACAGGGGCTTTCCCCTCCACTTT.

The CDR3 nucleotides read TGCGCCAGCAGCTTGGATGGGACAGGTAGCAATCAGCCCCAGCATTTT. Its translation: CASSLDGTGSNQPQHF. The chain uses TRBV5-1 and TRBJ1-5, with 8 bases matching TRBD1. Germline V lookup: CDR1 SGHRS, CDR2 YFSETQ. V lost 0 bases, J lost 0 bases, and 2 bases stayed unmatched. CDR3 length: 16 amino acids.

This chain links TRBV5-1 with TRBJ2-7; the match to TRBD2 covers 11 bases. The CDR3 runs 17 residues. With 4 bases clipped from V and 2 bases from J, the junction kept 11 bases outside the gene matches. The germline V gene has CDR1 SGHRS and CDR2 YFSETQ. DNA for the CDR3: TGCGCCAGCAGCCCCGGTCGCCTTAGCGGGAGGGCCTACGAGCAGTACTTC. Translation gives CASSPGRLSGRAYEQYF.

The CDR3 DNA reads TGTGCCAGCCGTACTAGCGGGAACCACAATGAGCAGTTCTTC. Translation gives CASRTSGNHNEQFF. The V gene is TRBV27, the J gene TRBJ2-1; TRBD2 agrees at 10 bases. The CDR3 totals 14 residues. Trimming removed 8 bases from V and 5 bases from J; junction bases left unmatched: 6. CDR1 is MNHEY, CDR2 SMNVEV, per germline (reference sequence).

J is TRBJ1-6 and V is TRBV19; no definite D call. The CDR3 spans 13 residues. Per germline, CDR1 LNHDA and CDR2 SQIVND (reference sequence). V dropped 10 bases and J dropped 4 bases, with 11 bases sitting between them. The CDR3 sequence: CATSNTYNSPLHF. DNA of the CDR3: TGTGCCACCTCGAACACGTATAATTCACCCCTCCACTTT.

The rearrangement links TRBV30 to TRBJ2-7; 10 bases agree with TRBD2. After removal of 1 base from V and 2 bases from J, the junction contained 5 bases not matched to a gene. Per the germline V gene, CDR1 is GTSNPN and CDR2 is SVGIG (reference sequence). This CDR3 has 15 amino acids. CDR3 DNA sequence: TGTGCCTGGAGTGACCTAGCGGGAGAACCCTACGAGCAGTACTTC. Encoded protein: CAWSDLAGEPYEQYF.

The chain has TRBV5-5 and TRBJ2-5, with 9 bases matching TRBD1. V lost 4 bases, J lost 5 bases, and 12 bases stayed unmatched. The CDR3 is made up of 16 amino acids. The germline gives CDR1 SGHKS, CDR2 YYEKEE (reference sequence). CDR3: CASSNWGDREGETQYF. The CDR3 DNA reads TGTGCCAGCAGCAACTGGGGGGACAGGGAAGGGGAGACCCAGTACTTC.

The chain employs TRBV4-1 and TRBJ1-4; 7 nucleotides line up with TRBD1. Germline V lookup: CDR1 MGHRA, CDR2 YSYEKL. Trimming cost V 3 bases and J 7 bases; bases outside gene matches: 11. The CDR3 is 16 amino acids. CDR3 region: CASSQQAGTVGEKLFF. The CDR3 DNA reads as TGCGCCAGCAGCCAGCAAGCCGGGACAGTGGGTGAAAAACTGTTTTTT.

As to this clone: Other nucleotide sequences from this sample produce the same CDR3. This sequence joins TRBV7-8 and TRBJ1-2; 8 nucleotides align to TRBD1. The CDR3 length is 14 residues. The V gene end was trimmed by 5 bases and the J gene end by 4 bases; junction bases not matched to a gene: 6. Germline CDR1 reads SGHVS; CDR2 reads FQNEAQ. CDR3 amino acids: CASSLGDRGYGYTF. CDR3 sequence (DNA): TGTGCCAGCAGCCTAGGAGACAGGGGCTATGGCTACACCTTC.

The chain carries TRBV19 and TRBJ1-2; 10 nucleotides match TRBD1. Germline V gene data show CDR1 as LNHDA and CDR2 as SQIVND (reference sequence). The CDR3 is 17 amino acids. V lost 3 bases and J lost 7; bases outside the gene matches: 14. CDR3 protein: CASSILFPGQGMGGYTF. The CDR3 DNA sequence: TGTGCCAGTAGTATCTTATTCCCGGGACAGGGGATGGGTGGCTACACCTTC.

The V and J genes are TRBV7-2 and TRBJ2-7, with 7 nucleotides matching TRBD2. The CDR3 is 15 amino acids. In germline, CDR1 is SGHTA, CDR2 FQGNSA. V lost 2 bases, J lost 6 bases, and 10 bases stayed unmatched. CDR3 region: CASSLSSGVPSEQYF. CDR3 in DNA: TGTGCCAGCAGCTTATCCAGCGGGGTCCCCTCCGAGCAGTACTTC. Filled out from reference TRBV7-2 and TRBJ2-7, the complete variable domain reads GAGVSQSPSNKVTEKGKDVELRCDPISGHTALYWYRQSLGQGLEFLIYFQGNSAPDKSGLPSDRFSAERTGGSVSTLTIQRTQQEDSAVYLCASSLSSGVPSEQYFGPGTRLTVT.

The rearrangement links TRBV12-5 to TRBJ1-1, with 8 bases matching TRBD1. CDR3 length: 13 residues. The V gene's germline CDR1 is LGHNT and CDR2 FRNRAP. The V and J ends lost 1 base and 7 bases, in that order; junction bases with no gene match: 2. In DNA, the CDR3 is TGTGCTAGTGGTTTGGACAGGGGGAATGAAGCTTTCTTT. It translates to CASGLDRGNEAFF. Looking up the rest from reference TRBV12-5 and TRBJ1-1 gives the full variable domain: DARVTQTPRHKVTEMGQEVTMRCQPILGHNTVFWYRQTMMQGLELLAYFRNRAPLDDSGMPKDRFSAEMPDATLATLKIQPSEPRDSAVYFCASGLDRGNEAFFGQGTRLTVV.

The V gene is TRBV23-1, the J gene TRBJ1-5, with D uncertain. TRBV23-1 is designated an ORF whose function remains uncertain. V lost 3 bases, J lost 2 bases, and 5 bases lay in between. This CDR3 has 13 residues. The CDR3 sequence: CASSHHGNQPQHF. The CDR3, as DNA: TGCGCCAGCAGTCATCATGGCAATCAGCCCCAGCATTTT.